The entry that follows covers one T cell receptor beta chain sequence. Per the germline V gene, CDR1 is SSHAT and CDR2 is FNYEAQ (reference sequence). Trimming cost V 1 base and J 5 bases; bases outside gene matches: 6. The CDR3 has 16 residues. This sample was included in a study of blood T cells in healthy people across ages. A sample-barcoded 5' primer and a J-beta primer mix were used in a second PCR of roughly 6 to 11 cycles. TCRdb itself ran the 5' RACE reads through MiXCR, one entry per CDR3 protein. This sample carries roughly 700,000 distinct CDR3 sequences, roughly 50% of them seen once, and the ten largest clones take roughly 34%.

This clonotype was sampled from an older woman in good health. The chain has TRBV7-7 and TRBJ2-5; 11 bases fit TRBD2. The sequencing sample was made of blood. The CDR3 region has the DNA TGTGCCAGCAGCTTAGAGGGACTAGCGGTCGGGGAGACCCAGTACTTC. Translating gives CASSLEGLAVGETQYF.